One sample yielded the 8 T cell receptor beta chains listed below, sequenced in a study of T cell responses to AZD1222 COVID-19 vaccine. TCRdb's copy holds only in-frame clones and misses some; the assay was immunoSEQ multiplex PCR. The profile covers about 180,000 clones, with around 90% appearing a single time and around 10% taken by the ten largest. Sequenced material: peripheral blood, taken 28 days after the second AZD1222 dose. The origin of the receptors is an adult who received the AZD1222 COVID-19 vaccine.

V usage is TRBV6-5 and J usage is TRBJ2-7; 10 bases are a match to TRBD1. V gave up 4 bases and J gave up 4 bases; unmatched junction bases: 7. CDR1 is MNHEY, CDR2 SVGAGI, per germline. This CDR3 is built from 15 residues. This chain's CDR3 is CASSWSRDRGYEQYF. As DNA, the CDR3 is TGTGCCAGCAGTTGGTCCCGGGACAGGGGATACGAGCAGTACTTC.

V gene TRBV7-6 combines with J gene TRBJ2-1; TRBD1 matches at 8 bases. The germline gives CDR1 SGHVS, CDR2 FNYEAQ. Losses at the gene ends were 4 bases for V and 2 bases for J; bases not matched to a gene: 4. The CDR3 extends over 15 amino acids. CDR3 sequence: CASSSQTGAYNEQFF. The CDR3 DNA follows: TGTGCCAGCAGCTCCCAGACAGGGGCCTACAATGAGCAGTTCTTC. Full variable domain (missing parts from reference TRBV7-6 and TRBJ2-1): GAGVSQSPRYKVTKRGQDVALRCDPISGHVSLYWYRQALGQGPEFLTYFNYEAQQDKSGLPNDRFSAERPEGSISTLTIQRTEQRDSAMYRCASSSQTGAYNEQFFGPGTRLTVL.

The chain combines TRBV6-5 with TRBJ1-1, with a possible D match to TRBD1 (5 bases). The germline V and J ends were trimmed by 6 bases and 4 bases, with 18 bases remaining between them. The CDR3 length is 15 residues. Germline V gene data show CDR1 as MNHEY and CDR2 as SVGAGI. The DNA for the CDR3 is TGTGCCAGCAGAAAGGGGCACGTATTGGGCACTGAAGCTTTCTTT. Its protein is CASRKGHVLGTEAFF.

The chain employs TRBV5-1 and TRBJ2-7; maybe TRBD2 (6 bases). V was shortened by 2 bases and J by 0 bases, with 21 bases between the two germline ends. The germline gives CDR1 SGHRS, CDR2 YFSETQ. The CDR3 length is 18 residues. CDR3 sequence: CASSFLAAGPTPSYEQYF. In DNA form, the CDR3 reads TGCGCCAGCAGCTTCTTGGCCGCGGGGCCTACACCCTCCTACGAGCAGTACTTC.

V is TRBV7-2 and J is TRBJ1-1; possibly TRBD1 for D (5 bases). V lost 2 bases, J lost 7 bases, and 11 bases lay in between. CDR1 and CDR2 (germline): SGHTA, FQGNSA. The CDR3 consists of 13 residues. The CDR3 protein is CASSLLGRIEAFF. CDR3 nucleotide sequence: TGTGCCAGCAGCTTACTGGGGCGTATTGAAGCTTTCTTT.

V is TRBV7-9 and J is TRBJ2-5; weak D call: TRBD2 (6 bases). With 2 bases removed from V and 3 bases from J, the gap between germline ends came to 13 bases. The germline V gene has CDR1 SEHNR and CDR2 FQNEAQ (reference sequence). The CDR3 loop spans 15 amino acids. CDR3 bases: TGTGCCAGCAGCTTAAGCCGGGACTTCAAAGAGACCCAGTACTTC. Protein: CASSLSRDFKETQYF. Based on the CDR3 plus reference TRBV7-9 and TRBJ2-5, the full variable domain is DTGVSQNPRHKITKRGQNVTFRCDPISEHNRLYWYRQTLGQGPEFLTYFQNEAQLEKSRLLSDRFSAERPKGSFSTLEIQRTEQGDSAMYLCASSLSRDFKETQYFGPGTRLLVL.

The V call is TRBV27, the J call TRBJ2-5; 9 bases are shared with TRBD1. Looked up from germline, CDR1 is MNHEY and CDR2 is SMNVEV (reference sequence). V dropped 4 bases and J dropped 4; count of bases not matched to a gene: 7. The CDR3 extends over 15 amino acids. CDR3 region: CASSSGQGKLETQYF. Here the CDR3 DNA reads TGTGCCAGCAGTTCGGGACAGGGTAAGTTAGAGACCCAGTACTTC.

V usage is TRBV2 and J usage is TRBJ2-1, with 10 bases identical to TRBD2. The J segment lost 5 bases and the V segment lost 6 bases, leaving 10 bases of the junction unmatched. Germline lookup yields CDR1 SNHLY and CDR2 FYNNEI. CDR3 size: 16 residues. In nucleotides, the CDR3 is TGTGCCAGCAGCCCTCCGGGACTAGCGTCTAACAATGAGCAGTTCTTC. Translating gives CASSPPGLASNNEQFF.